Below, 19 T cell receptor beta chains from the same sample are listed, as sequenced in a study of response to subunit inactivated influenza vaccine. TCRdb reanalysed the RT-PCR reads using MiXCR and keeps one entry per CDR3 protein. The sample includes more than 600,000 distinct CDR3 sequences, less than 20% of them seen just once. Sample: PBMCs from blood, taken roughly 5 days after vaccination. These receptors were collected from a man aged 45-65 years who received an inactivated influenza vaccine.

The CDR3, as DNA: TGCAGTGCTCCGGGAGGGGACAGGGGCTCATCCTACGAGCAGTACTTC. Its protein product is CSAPGGDRGSSYEQYF. V gene TRBV20-1 combines with J gene TRBJ2-7, with 10 bases lining up with TRBD1. Germline CDR1 and CDR2: DFQATT and SNEGSKA (reference sequence). The V segment lost 5 bases and the J segment 1 base; nucleotides outside the gene matches: 11. The CDR3 is 16 amino acids.

This chain links TRBV2 with TRBJ2-1; 15 bases match TRBD2. V lost 6 bases to trimming and J lost 5 bases; unmatched junction nucleotides: 11. Germline V CDR1 and CDR2: SNHLY, FYNNEI. The CDR3 consists of 18 residues. The CDR3 DNA is TGTGCCAGCAGGACCCTCAGGACTAGCGGGGGGGCTGACAATGAGCAGTTCTTC. Encoded protein: CASRTLRTSGGADNEQFF.

In its sample, this clonotype was seen a few times. The gene calls are TRBV7-2 and TRBJ2-5, with 11 bases that match TRBD2. Trimming took 5 bases from V and 5 from J; bases not matched to a gene: 7. CDR1 and CDR2 (germline): SGHTA, FQGNSA. The CDR3 runs to 15 residues. The DNA for the CDR3 is TGTGCCAGCAGCGGGACTAGCGGCCAGAGGGAGACCCAGTACTTC. Its protein product is CASSGTSGQRETQYF.

This clonotype was counted a few times. This chain uses TRBV9 with TRBJ2-7; D may be TRBD2 (6 bases). Germline values: CDR1 SGDLS, CDR2 YYNGEE. V gave up 0 bases and J gave up 4 bases, with 20 bases separating them. There are 17 residues in the CDR3. The CDR3 nucleotides are TGTGCCAGCAGCGTAGGGGGAGGCGCGGAAAACCCGTACGAGCAGTACTTC. Protein sequence: CASSVGGGAENPYEQYF.

The chain links TRBV10-3 to TRBJ2-1; TRBD2 matches 14 bases. J gave up 9 bases and V 7 bases, and 5 bases lay outside the gene matches. The CDR3 covers 14 residues. CDR1 ENHRY and CDR2 SYGVKD come from the germline V gene. In nucleotides, the CDR3 is TGTGCCATCACCGGGACTAGCGGGGGTGGTGAGCAGTTCTTC. As protein: CAITGTSGGGEQFF.

This clonotype occurred a few times. The rearrangement links TRBV4-3 to TRBJ2-1, with D possibly TRBD1 on 5 matching bases. Trimming removed 0 bases at V and 7 bases at J, with 10 bases between. Germline V gene sequence: CDR1 LGHNA, CDR2 YSLEER. The CDR3 has 14 amino acids. The CDR3 sequence is CASSQDLGRNEQFF. As DNA, the CDR3 is TGCGCCAGCAGCCAAGATCTGGGGCGGAATGAGCAGTTCTTC.

The table lists this clonotype with a few counts. The chain couples TRBV5-1 to TRBJ1-6; 7 bases are shared with TRBD1. The CDR3 is 17 residues long. Germline-derived CDR1 and CDR2 are SGHRS and YFSETQ. V shed 0 bases, J shed 5 bases, and the junction held 8 bases outside the gene matches. CDR3 sequence (DNA): TGCGCCAGCAGCTTGGCGGACAGGACCTCGGATAATTCACCCCTCCACTTT. It translates to CASSLADRTSDNSPLHF.

Concerning this clonotype: A read error may be the cause here, since a much bigger clone is one base away. The chain uses TRBV19 and TRBJ2-3; D may be TRBD1 (5 bases). The CDR3 has 17 amino acids. V lost 6 bases to trimming and J lost 8 bases, with 27 bases between them. Germline V gene lookup returns CDR1 LNHDA and CDR2 SQIVND (reference sequence). CDR3 protein: CASSKTVAGFYSGTQYF. In DNA form, the CDR3 reads TGTGCCAGTAGCAAGACCGTGGCAGGGTTTTATTCAGGTACGCAGTATTTT.

Written as DNA, the CDR3 is TGTGCCAGCAGTGAAATGAGTAGGACTAGCGGGACCGAGCAGTACTTC. Its translation: CASSEMSRTSGTEQYF. This chain joins TRBV6-1 and TRBJ2-7; TRBD2 agrees at 12 bases. Looked up from germline, CDR1 is MNHNS and CDR2 is SASEGT. V lost 2 bases, J lost 6 bases, and 8 bases stayed unmatched. The CDR3 has 16 amino acids.

This clonotype came up a few times. CDR3 sequence (DNA): TGTGCCAGCAGTTTAGTGTTGACCTCCTACAATGAGCAGTTCTTC. This encodes CASSLVLTSYNEQFF. The chain carries TRBV12-3 or TRBV12-4 and TRBJ2-1; no definite D call. The CDR3 consists of 15 residues. V lost 1 base, J lost 0 bases, and 7 bases lay in between.

The genes are TRBV10-1 and TRBJ2-7; D possibly corresponds to TRBD2 (5 bases). CDR3 size: 13 residues. Germline CDR1 is WNHNN and CDR2 is SYGVQD (reference sequence). Trimming took off 8 bases at V and 1 base at J, with 12 bases between the two ends. CDR3 nucleotide sequence: TGCGCCAGCGGGAGCCGGGATTCCTACGAGCAGTACTTC. It is translated as CASGSRDSYEQYF.

This clonotype was detected a few times. V and J are TRBV10-3 and TRBJ1-1; weak D call: TRBD1 (6 bases). This CDR3 spans 12 amino acids. CDR1 is ENHRY, CDR2 SYGVKD, per germline. The V end lost 10 bases, the J end lost 1 base, and 10 bases lay between the germline ends. The CDR3: CATTGKNTEAFF. The CDR3 DNA is TGTGCCACCACAGGGAAGAACACTGAAGCTTTCTTT.

Many counts were recorded for this clonotype. In DNA, the CDR3 is TGTGCCAGCAGCTTTAGCGGGACCTACGAGCAGTACTTC. This encodes CASSFSGTYEQYF. This chain connects TRBV6-2 or TRBV6-3 to TRBJ2-7, with 8 bases fitting TRBD2. Germline trimming cut 6 bases from V and 2 bases from J; bases unmatched to any gene: 3. Looked up from germline, CDR1 is MNHEY and CDR2 is SVGEGT. The CDR3 covers 13 residues.

The J gene is TRBJ1-2, the V gene TRBV12-3 or TRBV12-4, with D perhaps TRBD1 (6 bases). Trimming took off 6 bases at V and 6 bases at J, with 11 bases between the two ends. This CDR3 is 12 amino acids long. DNA of the CDR3: TGTGCCAGCAGATCAGGGGTTGATGGCTACACCTTC. It encodes CASRSGVDGYTF.

The chain recombines TRBV4-3 with TRBJ1-2, with D hard to call. This CDR3 has 16 residues. V dropped 0 bases and J dropped 5 bases, with 16 bases sitting between them. CDR1 and CDR2 from the germline V gene are LGHNA and YSLEER. CDR3 nucleotides: TGCGCCAGCAGCCAAGATCCCGGGAAGATTCGATATGGCTACACCTTC. Protein product: CASSQDPGKIRYGYTF.

The gene calls are TRBV6-5 and TRBJ2-2; D is undetermined. The germline gives CDR1 MNHEY, CDR2 SVGAGI. Trimming removed 0 bases from V and 6 bases from J, with 11 bases in between. CDR3 size: 15 residues. The CDR3: CASSYSTGCAGELFF. The CDR3 bases are TGTGCCAGCAGTTACTCGACCGGCTGCGCCGGGGAGCTGTTTTTT.

The chain's CDR3 is CASSPRIIITF. The CDR3 DNA follows: TGTGCCAGCAGCCCCCGTATAATCATCACCTTC. This rearrangement joins TRBV7-9 to TRBJ1-2, with D hard to call. The germline V gene encodes CDR1 SEHNR and CDR2 FQNEAQ (reference sequence). V was clipped by 5 bases and J by 13 bases, with 14 bases between them. CDR3 size: 11 residues. Together with reference TRBV7-9 and TRBJ1-2, the CDR3 gives the full variable domain: DTGVSQNPRHKITKRGQNVTFRCDPISEHNRLYWYRQTLGQGPEFLTYFQNEAQLEKSRLLSDRFSAERPKGSFSTLEIQRTEQGDSAMYLCASSPRIIITFGSGTRLTVV.

The gene calls are TRBV2 and TRBJ2-7; 12 bases are shared with TRBD2. CDR3 length: 15 amino acids. Germline V gene data show CDR1 as SNHLY and CDR2 as FYNNEI. The V segment lost 3 bases and the J segment 5 bases; nucleotides outside the gene matches: 5. CDR3 sequence reads: CASSETSGSPNEQYF. CDR3 coding DNA: TGTGCCAGCAGTGAGACTAGCGGGAGTCCCAACGAGCAGTACTTC.

The chain is built from TRBV5-1 and TRBJ2-3, with D possibly TRBD1 on 6 matching bases. The V end lost 2 bases, the J end lost 0 bases, and 13 bases lay between the germline ends. The CDR3 consists of 16 residues. Germline V gene lookup returns CDR1 SGHRS and CDR2 YFSETQ. CDR3 DNA sequence: TGCGCCAGCAGCTTAGGACAGACCATAAGCACAGATACGCAGTATTTT. It translates to CASSLGQTISTDTQYF.